The T cell receptor beta chain under discussion was sequenced for a study of T cells in Graves' hyperthyroidism and ophthalmopathy. Study background: The initial diagnosis was the point when peripheral blood was collected, ahead of any treatment.

Points from the study as a whole: Most clonotypes that expanded in the thyroid above 0.001 also showed up in blood.

TCR beta CDR3 regions were amplified from RNA transcripts. A set of HTBI primers served as the primers for a first-round RT-PCR of the TCR CDR3. One entry per CDR3 protein, called by TCRdb with MiXCR from the multiplex PCR reads. In the table there are hundreds of thousands of distinct CDR3 sequences, 14% to 15% of which are singletons. Each ophthalmopathy patient scored at least 3 on the Clinical Activity Score and at least 4 on NOSPECS grade, with duration under 3 months. Over 9 ml of fresh peripheral blood supplied the PBMCs. Germline V CDR1 and CDR2: SGHDN, FVKESK. V gave up 4 bases and J gave up 4 bases, with 16 bases separating them. The CDR3 spans 15 residues. Points on this clonotype: Its antigen is currently unknown.

This chain joins TRBV14 and TRBJ1-1, with a weak D call TRBD1 (5 bases). The material sequenced was blood. This receptor was identified in a man between 18 and 29 years old with Graves' ophthalmopathy. Written as DNA, the CDR3 is TGTGCCAGCAGCCTCGTCGGGGGGTTGTCCACTGAAGCTTTCTTT. Its translation is CASSLVGGLSTEAFF.